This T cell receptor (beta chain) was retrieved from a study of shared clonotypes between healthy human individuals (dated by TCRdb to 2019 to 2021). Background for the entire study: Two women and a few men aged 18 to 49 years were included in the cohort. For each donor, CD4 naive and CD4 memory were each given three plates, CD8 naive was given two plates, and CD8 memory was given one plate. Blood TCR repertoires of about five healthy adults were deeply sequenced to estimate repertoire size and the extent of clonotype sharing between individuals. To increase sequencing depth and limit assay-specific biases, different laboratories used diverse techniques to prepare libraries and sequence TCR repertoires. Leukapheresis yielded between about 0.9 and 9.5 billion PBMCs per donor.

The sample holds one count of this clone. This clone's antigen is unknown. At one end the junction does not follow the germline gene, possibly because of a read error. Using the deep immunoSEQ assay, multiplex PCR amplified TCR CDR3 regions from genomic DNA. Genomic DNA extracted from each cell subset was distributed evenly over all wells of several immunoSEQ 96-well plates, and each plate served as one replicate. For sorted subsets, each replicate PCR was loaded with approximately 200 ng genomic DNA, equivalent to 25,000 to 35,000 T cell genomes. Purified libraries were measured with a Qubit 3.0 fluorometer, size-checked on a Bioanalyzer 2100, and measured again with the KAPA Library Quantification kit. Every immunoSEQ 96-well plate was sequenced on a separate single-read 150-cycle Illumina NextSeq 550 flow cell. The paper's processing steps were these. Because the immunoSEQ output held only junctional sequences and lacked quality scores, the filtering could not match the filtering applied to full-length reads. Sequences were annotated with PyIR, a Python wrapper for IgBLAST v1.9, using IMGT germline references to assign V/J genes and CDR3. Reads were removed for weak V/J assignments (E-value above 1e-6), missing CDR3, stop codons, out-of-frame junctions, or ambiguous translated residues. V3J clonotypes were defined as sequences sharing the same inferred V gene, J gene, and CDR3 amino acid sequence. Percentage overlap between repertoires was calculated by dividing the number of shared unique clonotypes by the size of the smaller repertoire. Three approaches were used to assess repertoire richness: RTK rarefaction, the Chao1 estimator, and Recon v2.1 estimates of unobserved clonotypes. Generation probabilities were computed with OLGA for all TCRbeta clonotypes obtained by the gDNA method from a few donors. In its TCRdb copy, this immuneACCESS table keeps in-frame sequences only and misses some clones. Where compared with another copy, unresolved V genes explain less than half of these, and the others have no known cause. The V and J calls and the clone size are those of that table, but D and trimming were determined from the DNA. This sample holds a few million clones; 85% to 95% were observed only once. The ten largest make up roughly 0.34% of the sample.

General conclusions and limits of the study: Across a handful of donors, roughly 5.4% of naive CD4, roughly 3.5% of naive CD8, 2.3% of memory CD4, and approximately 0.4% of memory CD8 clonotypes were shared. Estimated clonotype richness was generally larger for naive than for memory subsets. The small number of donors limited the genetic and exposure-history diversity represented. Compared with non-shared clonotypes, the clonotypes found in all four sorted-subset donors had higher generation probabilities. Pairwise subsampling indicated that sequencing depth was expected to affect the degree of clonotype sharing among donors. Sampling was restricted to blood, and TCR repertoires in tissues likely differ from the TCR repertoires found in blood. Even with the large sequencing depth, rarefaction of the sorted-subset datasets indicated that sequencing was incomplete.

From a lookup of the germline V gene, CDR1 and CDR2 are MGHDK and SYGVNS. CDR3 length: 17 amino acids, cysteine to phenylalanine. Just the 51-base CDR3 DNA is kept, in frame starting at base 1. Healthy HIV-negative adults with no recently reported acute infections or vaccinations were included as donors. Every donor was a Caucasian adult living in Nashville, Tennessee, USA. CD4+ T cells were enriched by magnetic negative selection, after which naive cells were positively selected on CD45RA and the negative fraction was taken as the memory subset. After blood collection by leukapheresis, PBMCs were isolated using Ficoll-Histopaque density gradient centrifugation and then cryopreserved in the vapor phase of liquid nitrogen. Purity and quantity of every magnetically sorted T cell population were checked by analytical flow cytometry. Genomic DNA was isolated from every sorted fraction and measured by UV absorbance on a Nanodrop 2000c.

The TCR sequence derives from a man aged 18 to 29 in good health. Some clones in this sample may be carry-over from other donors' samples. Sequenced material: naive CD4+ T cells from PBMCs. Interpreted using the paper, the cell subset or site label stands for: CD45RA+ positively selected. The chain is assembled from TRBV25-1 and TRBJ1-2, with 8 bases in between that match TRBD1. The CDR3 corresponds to CASSEFGTGKEGYGYTF. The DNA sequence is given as TGTGCCAGCAGCGAATTCGGGACAGGAAAAGAAGGGTATGGCTACACCTTC.